Listed here are 27 T cell receptor beta chains from one sample, sequenced in a study of OX40 agonist ivuxolimab in advanced cancers. Profiling relied on immunoSEQ multiplex PCR, and the TCRdb table lists in-frame clones only, not all of them. The sample holds roughly 100,000 clones, approximately 90% seen once. Sample: CD4+ or CD8+ T cells sorted from blood, taken in a trial of the OX40 agonist ivuxolimab. These receptors were collected from an adult with an advanced solid tumor such as melanoma, head and neck, liver or kidney cancer.

The gene calls are TRBV2 and TRBJ1-1; D ambiguous. CDR3 length equals 14 residues. Germline values: CDR1 SNHLY, CDR2 FYNNEI. V lost 7 bases, J lost 0 bases, and 12 bases lay in between. The CDR3 nucleotides are TGTGCCAGCACGTGGAGCATTATGAACACTGAAGCTTTCTTT. This sequence encodes CASTWSIMNTEAFF.

The chain carries TRBV10-3 and TRBJ2-1, with 9 positions matching TRBD1. With 11 bases clipped from V and 5 bases from J, the junction kept 7 bases outside the gene matches. The CDR3 consists of 13 residues. The V gene's germline CDR1 is ENHRY and CDR2 SYGVKD. Here the CDR3 DNA reads TGTGCCGCTGGGACAGGGTTAGACAATGAGCAGTTCTTC. This translates into CAAGTGLDNEQFF.

The chain links TRBV5-1 to TRBJ1-4; 9 bases are a match to TRBD1. V trimming: 3 bases; J trimming: 11 bases; junction bases outside the gene matches: 5. Germline-derived CDR1 and CDR2 are SGHRS and YFSETQ. CDR3 length: 13 residues. In DNA, the CDR3 is TGCGCCAGCAGCTGGACAGGGGACAACAAACTGTTTTTT. Residues: CASSWTGDNKLFF. Supplemented by reference TRBV5-1 and TRBJ1-4, the full variable domain reads KAGVTQTPRYLIKTRGQQVTLSCSPISGHRSVSWYQQTPGQGLQFLFEYFSETQRNKGNFPGRFSGRQFSNSRSEMNVSTLELGDSALYLCASSWTGDNKLFFGSGTQLSVL.

The rearrangement joins TRBV7-2 to TRBJ2-5, with 11 positions matching TRBD1. V was pared by 4 bases and J by 4 bases, with 8 bases of the junction left unmatched. The germline gives CDR1 SGHTA, CDR2 FQGNSA. The CDR3 is 16 amino acids. The CDR3 region is CASSSKDRGRRETQYF. The CDR3 DNA follows: TGTGCCAGCAGCTCCAAGGACAGGGGGCGTAGAGAGACCCAGTACTTC.

The chain employs TRBV5-1 and TRBJ1-1; D call uncertain. Per the germline V gene, CDR1 is SGHRS and CDR2 is YFSETQ. The CDR3 loop spans 15 amino acids. The V and J ends lost 1 base and 1 base respectively, with 11 bases between them. CDR3 residues: CASSLMMVGNTEAFF. CDR3 nucleotides: TGCGCCAGCAGCTTGATGATGGTGGGGAACACTGAAGCTTTCTTT.

V usage is TRBV7-2 and J usage is TRBJ2-5, with D maybe TRBD2 (7 bases). The V gene's germline CDR1 is SGHTA and CDR2 FQGNSA. The V end lost 3 bases, the J end lost 4 bases, and 12 bases lay between the germline ends. This CDR3 is built from 14 residues. This CDR3 reads CASSFGGAGETQYF. In DNA form, the CDR3 reads TGTGCCAGCAGCTTTGGGGGGGCCGGAGAGACCCAGTACTTC.

The chain combines TRBV6-5 with TRBJ1-2, with D unresolved. Germline CDR1 is MNHEY and CDR2 is SVGAGI. The CDR3 contains 13 residues. V was cut by 6 bases and J by 3 bases, with 11 bases left in between. The CDR3 bases are TGTGCCAGCAGGGGAACAGCTGACTATGGCTACACCTTC. Its protein product is CASRGTADYGYTF.

The chain carries TRBV5-6 and TRBJ2-7, with D tentatively TRBD1 or TRBD2 (6 bases each). There are 14 residues in the CDR3. Trimming took off 3 bases at V and 4 bases at J, with 14 bases between the two ends. Germline V lookup: CDR1 SGHDT, CDR2 YYEEEE. CDR3 coding DNA: TGTGCCAGCAGCTGGAGGGGACAAGGATACGAGCAGTACTTC. It specifies CASSWRGQGYEQYF.

The chain combines TRBV28 with TRBJ1-1; the D gene is possibly TRBD1 (6 bases). The germline CDR1 and CDR2 sequences are MDHEN and SYDVKM. The CDR3 consists of 14 residues. V shed 6 bases and J shed 5 bases, with 16 bases lying between them. CDR3: CASSIGTPLTEAFF. The CDR3 coding sequence is TGTGCCAGCAGCATCGGGACACCCCTGACTGAAGCTTTCTTT.

The chain has TRBV5-4 and TRBJ2-7, with 9 positions matching TRBD1. CDR3 length: 14 residues. Looked up from germline, CDR1 is SGHNT and CDR2 is YYREEE (reference sequence). V lost 0 bases to trimming and J lost 2 bases; unmatched junction nucleotides: 0. The CDR3 region has the DNA TGTGCCAGCAGCTTGGACAGGGGGCCCTACGAGCAGTACTTC. Translated, it gives CASSLDRGPYEQYF.

The sample holds one count of this clone. The chain is built from TRBV5-1 and TRBJ2-7; 11 positions match TRBD1. The germline gives CDR1 SGHRS, CDR2 YFSETQ. V was pared by 4 bases and J by 2 bases, with 8 bases of the junction left unmatched. CDR3 length equals 16 residues. The CDR3 DNA reads as TGCGCCAGCAGCGGAGCCGGGACAGGGGGTGCCTACGAGCAGTACTTC. This translates into CASSGAGTGGAYEQYF.

CDR3 sequence: CASSLKGSGEAFF. CDR3 DNA sequence: TGTGCCAGCAGCTTGAAGGGAAGTGGTGAAGCTTTCTTT. The V gene is TRBV5-4, the J gene TRBJ1-1, with D uncertain. Per germline, CDR1 SGHNT and CDR2 YYREEE (reference sequence). Trimming removed 1 base at V and 7 bases at J, with 11 bases between. This CDR3 has 13 amino acids. Drawing the rest from reference TRBV5-4 and TRBJ1-1, the complete variable domain is ETGVTQSPTHLIKTRGQQVTLRCSSQSGHNTVSWYQQALGQGPQFIFQYYREEENGRGNFPPRFSGLQFPNYSSELNVNALELDDSALYLCASSLKGSGEAFFGQGTRLTVV.

This chain joins TRBV5-1 and TRBJ2-2; 10 bases agree with TRBD2. The CDR3 runs 16 residues. V was clipped by 3 bases and J by 5 bases; unmatched bases: 7. Germline assignment: CDR1 SGHRS and CDR2 YFSETQ. DNA for the CDR3: TGCGCCAGCAGCTCACCTAGCGGGGGATTAACCGGGGAGCTGTTTTTT. This sequence encodes CASSSPSGGLTGELFF.

The rearrangement joins TRBV6-5 to TRBJ2-5; weak D call: TRBD1 (6 bases). There are 13 residues in the CDR3. The germline CDR1 and CDR2 sequences are MNHEY and SVGAGI. Between the trimmed V and J ends, which lost 6 bases and 2 bases, there was a span of 10 bases. As DNA, the CDR3 is TGTGCCAGCAGCTGGGACAAACAAGAGACCCAGTACTTC. Its protein is CASSWDKQETQYF.

The chain uses TRBV5-4 and TRBJ1-2; 9 bases are a match to TRBD1. CDR1 is SGHNT and CDR2 is YYREEE in the germline V gene (reference sequence). Trimming removed 5 bases from V and 2 bases from J; junction bases left unmatched: 10. The CDR3 is 16 residues long. The CDR3 region is CASRPPPGQGNYGYTF. The CDR3 bases are TGTGCCAGCAGACCCCCCCCGGGACAGGGCAACTATGGCTACACCTTC.

J is TRBJ1-5 and V is TRBV6-6; 7 bases fit TRBD1. Looked up from germline, CDR1 is MNHNY and CDR2 is SVGAGI (reference sequence). The CDR3 runs 15 residues. With V trimmed by 6 bases and J by 2 bases, 7 bases remained unmatched. The CDR3 region is CASRTGVSGNQPQHF. CDR3 nucleotides: TGTGCCAGCAGAACAGGGGTTTCGGGCAATCAGCCCCAGCATTTT.

The J gene is TRBJ1-1, the V gene TRBV7-9; D call uncertain. Germline V CDR1 and CDR2: SEHNR, FQNEAQ (reference sequence). The CDR3 length is 13 residues. V was shortened by 1 base and J by 2 bases, with 5 bases between the two germline ends. As DNA, the CDR3 is TGTGCCAGCAGCTTAGTTTACAACACTGAAGCTTTCTTT. Its translation is CASSLVYNTEAFF.

This chain links TRBV15 with TRBJ1-2; the D gene is possibly TRBD1 (5 bases). V shed 0 bases and J shed 8 bases, with 16 bases lying between them. Looked up from germline, CDR1 is LNHNV and CDR2 is YYDKDF (reference sequence). CDR3 size: 15 residues. The CDR3 is CATSRDQVTGGGYTF. The DNA of the CDR3 is TGTGCCACCAGCAGAGATCAGGTGACGGGGGGAGGCTACACCTTC.

This chain links TRBV6-5 with TRBJ2-7; 12 bases fit TRBD1. The CDR3 runs 14 residues. Germline V gene lookup returns CDR1 MNHEY and CDR2 SVGAGI. V lost 6 bases to trimming and J lost 6 bases; unmatched junction nucleotides: 6. The CDR3 sequence: CASRPGQGAVEQYF. CDR3 DNA: TGTGCCAGCAGGCCGGGACAGGGGGCGGTCGAGCAGTACTTC.

V usage is TRBV7-9 and J usage is TRBJ2-1, with TRBD2 matching 15 bases. Per germline, CDR1 SEHNR and CDR2 FQNEAQ (reference sequence). J gave up 0 bases and V 6 bases, and 6 bases lay outside the gene matches. The CDR3 extends over 18 amino acids. This chain's CDR3 is CASRGTSGGTSSYNEQFF. Written as DNA, the CDR3 is TGTGCCAGCAGGGGGACTAGCGGGGGGACCAGCTCCTACAATGAGCAGTTCTTC.

The chain is built from TRBV5-4 and TRBJ2-7; the D gene is possibly TRBD1 (6 bases). Trimming shortened V by 4 bases and J by 0 bases, and 11 bases separated the two germline ends. Germline CDR1 is SGHNT and CDR2 is YYREEE (reference sequence). CDR3 length: 14 amino acids. CDR3 loop: CASSQDSRSYEQYF. The CDR3 nucleotides are TGTGCCAGCAGCCAGGACAGTCGCTCCTACGAGCAGTACTTC. Full variable domain (remainder filled in from reference TRBV5-4 and TRBJ2-7): ETGVTQSPTHLIKTRGQQVTLRCSSQSGHNTVSWYQQALGQGPQFIFQYYREEENGRGNFPPRFSGLQFPNYSSELNVNALELDDSALYLCASSQDSRSYEQYFGPGTRLTVT.

Concerning this clone itself: Distinct nucleotide sequences in the sample also encode this CDR3. The gene calls are TRBV5-1 and TRBJ2-2; the match to TRBD1 covers 8 bases. The CDR3 sequence is 15 residues long. Germline CDR1 is SGHRS and CDR2 is YFSETQ. The trim removed 2 bases at V and 5 bases at J, leaving 5 bases unmatched. CDR3 sequence: CASSLGQGGTGELFF. The DNA of the CDR3 is TGCGCCAGCAGCTTAGGACAGGGTGGTACCGGGGAGCTGTTTTTT. Combining the CDR3 with reference TRBV5-1 and TRBJ2-2 gives the whole variable domain KAGVTQTPRYLIKTRGQQVTLSCSPISGHRSVSWYQQTPGQGLQFLFEYFSETQRNKGNFPGRFSGRQFSNSRSEMNVSTLELGDSALYLCASSLGQGGTGELFFGEGSRLTVL.

This chain uses TRBV28 with TRBJ2-3; D uncertain. The length of the CDR3 is 16 residues. Trimming took 6 bases from V and 6 from J, leaving 22 bases between them. In germline, CDR1 is MDHEN, CDR2 SYDVKM. The CDR3 loop is CASSPPTAYNLDTQYF. As DNA, the CDR3 is TGTGCCAGCAGCCCACCCACAGCGTATAATCTGGATACGCAGTATTTT. Using reference TRBV28 and TRBJ2-3 for the parts outside the CDR3, the full variable domain is DVKVTQSSRYLVKRTGEKVFLECVQDMDHENMFWYRQDPGLGLRLIYFSYDVKMKEKGDIPEGYSVSREKKERFSLILESASTNQTSMYLCASSPPTAYNLDTQYFGPGTRLTVL.

This clone came up a few times. The rearrangement links TRBV7-8 to TRBJ2-7; D is possibly TRBD2 (5 bases). This CDR3 region has 11 residues. V was cut by 6 bases and J by 6 bases, with 9 bases left in between. Germline CDR1 is SGHVS and CDR2 is FQNEAQ. CDR3 sequence: CASRVEGEQYF. CDR3 coding DNA: TGTGCCAGCAGGGTCGAGGGCGAGCAGTACTTC.

This rearrangement joins TRBV19 to TRBJ2-1, with D hard to call. The length of the CDR3 is 13 residues. V shed 2 bases and J shed 4 bases, with 6 bases lying between them. Per germline, CDR1 LNHDA and CDR2 SQIVND (reference sequence). The CDR3 spells CASSISKYNEQFF. In DNA form, the CDR3 reads TGTGCCAGTAGTATATCCAAATACAATGAGCAGTTCTTC.

This clone was seen a single time. The V gene is TRBV11-2, the J gene TRBJ2-5, with 7 bases fitting TRBD1. J was trimmed by 1 base and V by 1 base; bases with no gene match: 3. Germline V gene lookup returns CDR1 SGHAT and CDR2 FQNNGV. The CDR3 is 15 residues long. CDR3 nucleotides: TGTGCCAGCAGCTTAGGGGACAGAGCCCAAGAGACCCAGTACTTC. The encoded protein is CASSLGDRAQETQYF.

The chain joins TRBV7-3 to TRBJ1-2; 7 nucleotides match TRBD1. V lost 0 bases, J lost 2 bases, and 3 bases stayed unmatched. The CDR3 covers 15 residues. Germline V gene lookup returns CDR1 SGHTA and CDR2 FQGTGA. The CDR3 sequence is CASSLTPQGNYGYTF. The CDR3 region has the DNA TGTGCCAGCAGCTTAACCCCACAGGGGAACTATGGCTACACCTTC.